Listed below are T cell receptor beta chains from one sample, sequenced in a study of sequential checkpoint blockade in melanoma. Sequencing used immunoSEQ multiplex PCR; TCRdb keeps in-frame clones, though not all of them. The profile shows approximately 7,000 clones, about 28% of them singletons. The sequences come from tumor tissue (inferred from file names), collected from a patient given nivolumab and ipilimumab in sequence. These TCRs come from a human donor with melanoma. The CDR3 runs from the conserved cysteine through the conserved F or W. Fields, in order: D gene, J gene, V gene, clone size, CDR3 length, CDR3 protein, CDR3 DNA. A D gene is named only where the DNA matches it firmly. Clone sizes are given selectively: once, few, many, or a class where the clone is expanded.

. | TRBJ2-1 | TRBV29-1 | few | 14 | CSVRRGGAGNEQFF | TGCAGCGTTAGGCGTGGGGGGGCCGGCAATGAGCAGTTCTTC
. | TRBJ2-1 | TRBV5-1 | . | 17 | CASSLYELGYGDNEQFF | TGCGCCAGCAGCTTGTACGAGCTGGGGTACGGGGACAATGAGCAGTTCTTC
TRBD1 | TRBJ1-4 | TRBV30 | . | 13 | CAWSTGVDEKLFF | TGTGCCTGGAGTACAGGGGTGGATGAAAAACTGTTTTTT
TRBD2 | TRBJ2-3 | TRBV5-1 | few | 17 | CASSLGLAGGEADTQYF | TGCGCCAGCAGCTTAGGACTAGCGGGAGGAGAGGCAGATACGCAGTATTTT
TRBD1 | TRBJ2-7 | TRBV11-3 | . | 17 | CASSPQVVGQGAYEQYF | TGTGCCAGCAGCCCCCAGGTCGTAGGACAGGGGGCCTACGAGCAGTACTTC
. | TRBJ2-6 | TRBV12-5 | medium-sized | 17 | CARPPGPPFEGANVLTF | TGTGCCCGACCACCGGGACCCCCCTTCGAGGGGGCCAACGTCCTGACTTTC
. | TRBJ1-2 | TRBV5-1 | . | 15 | CASSWNGQLGYGYTF | TGCGCCAGCAGCTGGAACGGACAGCTGGGGTATGGCTACACCTTC
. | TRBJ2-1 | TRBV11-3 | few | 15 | CASSQGATLDNEQFF | TGTGCCAGCAGCCAAGGGGCCACGCTTGACAATGAGCAGTTCTTC
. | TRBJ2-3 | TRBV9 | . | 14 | CASSARQTTDTQYF | TGTGCCAGCAGCGCGAGACAGACCACAGATACGCAGTATTTT
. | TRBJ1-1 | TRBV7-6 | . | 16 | CASSLEGGGVDTEAFF | TGTGCCAGCAGCTTGGAGGGAGGGGGGGTTGACACTGAAGCTTTCTTT
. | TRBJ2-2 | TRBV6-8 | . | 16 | CASSYPQGVYTGELFF | TGTGCCAGCAGTTACCCCCAGGGAGTTTACACCGGGGAGCTGTTTTTT
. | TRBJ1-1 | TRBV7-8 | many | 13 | CASSHDGDTEAFF | TGTGCCAGCAGCCACGACGGGGATACTGAAGCTTTCTTT
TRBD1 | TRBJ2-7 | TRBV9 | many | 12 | CASSGTGHEQYF | TGTGCCAGCAGTGGGACAGGCCACGAGCAGTACTTC
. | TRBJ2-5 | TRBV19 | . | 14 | CASTMGGNKETQYF | TGTGCCAGTACCATGGGGGGAAACAAAGAGACCCAGTACTTC
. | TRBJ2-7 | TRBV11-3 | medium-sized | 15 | CASSPFGDPRDEQYF | TGTGCCAGCAGCCCTTTTGGGGACCCCAGGGACGAGCAGTACTTC
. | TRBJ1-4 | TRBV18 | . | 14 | CASSQTGPNEKLFF | TGTGCCAGCTCACAAACAGGGCCTAATGAAAAACTGTTTTTT
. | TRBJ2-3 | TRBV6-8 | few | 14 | CASTLLDGSDTQYF | TGTGCCAGCACCCTCTTGGACGGATCAGATACGCAGTATTTT
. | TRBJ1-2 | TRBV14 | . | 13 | CASSQQEGFGYTF | TGTGCCAGCAGCCAACAAGAAGGGTTCGGCTACACCTTC
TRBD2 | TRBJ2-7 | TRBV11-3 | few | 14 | CASSFKAGGVEQYF | TGTGCCAGCAGCTTCAAAGCGGGAGGGGTAGAGCAGTACTTC
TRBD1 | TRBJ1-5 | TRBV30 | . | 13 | CAWSRQGDQPQHF | TGTGCCTGGAGTCGACAGGGCGATCAGCCCCAGCATTTT
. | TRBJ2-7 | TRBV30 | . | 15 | CAWSPAQGGPYEQYF | TGTGCCTGGAGTCCCGCTCAGGGGGGCCCCTACGAGCAGTACTTC
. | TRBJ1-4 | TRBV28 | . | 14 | CASSTPTLGEKLFF | TGTGCCAGCAGTACCCCAACCCTCGGGGAAAAACTGTTTTTT
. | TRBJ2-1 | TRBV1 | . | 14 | CASSQDHGTREQFF | TGCGCCAGCAGCCAAGATCACGGGACTAGGGAGCAGTTCTTC
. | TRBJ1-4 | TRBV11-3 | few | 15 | CASRRGERDNEKLFF | TGTGCCAGCAGGCGTGGGGAGAGGGATAATGAAAAACTGTTTTTT
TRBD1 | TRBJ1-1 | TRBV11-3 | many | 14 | CASSLVQGGTEAFF | TGTGCCAGCAGCTTAGTACAGGGGGGCACTGAAGCTTTCTTT
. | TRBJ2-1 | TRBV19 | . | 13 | CASSIGIYNEQFF | TGTGCCAGTAGTATAGGCATATACAATGAGCAGTTCTTC
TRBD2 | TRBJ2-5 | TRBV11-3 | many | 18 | CASSPRTSGPGRGETQYF | TGTGCCAGCAGCCCAAGGACTAGCGGTCCGGGACGTGGAGAGACCCAGTACTTC
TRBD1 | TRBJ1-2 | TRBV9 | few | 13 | CASTPQGNYGYTF | TGTGCCAGCACCCCACAGGGGAACTATGGCTACACCTTC
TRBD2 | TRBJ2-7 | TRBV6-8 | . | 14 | CASSSGGAFYEQYF | TGTGCCAGCAGTTCGGGGGGGGCGTTCTACGAGCAGTACTTC